A selection of T cell receptor beta chains follows, all from one sample in a study of radiotherapy plus CTLA-4 blockade in lung cancer. Generated by immunoSEQ multiplex PCR, the TCRdb table keeps only in-frame clones and is missing some. The data show about 28,000 clones, 79% seen once. Sequenced here: peripheral blood, sampled from a patient treated with radiotherapy plus ipilimumab. These receptor sequences come from a human donor with non-small cell lung cancer that progressed on radiotherapy plus ipilimumab. Each CDR3 is given with its conserved first and last residue. D genes are given only for firm matches.

d_gene: NA
v_gene: TRBV9
CDR3aa: CASSPQGVLTDTQYF

d_gene: NA
v_gene: TRBV19
CDR3aa: CASSIRVSGANTGELFF

d_gene: NA
v_gene: TRBV11-2
CDR3aa: CASSLDRGNEENIQYF

d_gene: TRBD2
v_gene: TRBV6-4
CDR3aa: CASSLRGGFSYEQYF

d_gene: NA
v_gene: TRBV27
CDR3aa: CASSLGAGNYGYTF

d_gene: NA
v_gene: TRBV6-5
CDR3aa: CASSFNLGDGYTF

d_gene: NA
v_gene: TRBV9
CDR3aa: CASSVAEGPVGGYTF

d_gene: NA
v_gene: TRBV19
CDR3aa: CASTIGAATTDTQYF

d_gene: NA
v_gene: TRBV5-1
CDR3aa: CASSLDERNQPQHF

d_gene: NA
v_gene: TRBV30
CDR3aa: CAWSQKGVTGELFF

d_gene: TRBD2
v_gene: TRBV4-1
CDR3aa: CASSGGVISGRGSDTQYF

d_gene: NA
v_gene: TRBV27
CDR3aa: CASSSQPRTEAFF

d_gene: TRBD1
v_gene: TRBV11-2
CDR3aa: CASSSADRSTDTQYF

d_gene: TRBD1
v_gene: TRBV6-5
CDR3aa: CASSRDRYGYTF

d_gene: TRBD1
v_gene: TRBV7-2
CDR3aa: CASTATGVQSPLHF

d_gene: NA
v_gene: TRBV10-3
CDR3aa: CAIRGEGTGELFF

d_gene: NA
v_gene: TRBV27
CDR3aa: CASNPTGSTGELFF

d_gene: TRBD2
v_gene: TRBV5-1
CDR3aa: CASSLEAGAETQYF

d_gene: NA
v_gene: TRBV7-8
CDR3aa: CASSLDTGRMSQYF

d_gene: TRBD1
v_gene: TRBV5-1
CDR3aa: CASSLGTGGNEQFF

d_gene: NA
v_gene: TRBV7-9
CDR3aa: CAIRGSMDEQFF

d_gene: NA
v_gene: TRBV6-1
CDR3aa: CASSESAWTASDGYTF

d_gene: NA
v_gene: TRBV9
CDR3aa: CASSVVSTGNTGELFF

d_gene: TRBD1
v_gene: TRBV15
CDR3aa: CATSRRGRDEQFF

d_gene: NA
v_gene: TRBV7-9
CDR3aa: CASSAPDYEQYF

d_gene: TRBD1
v_gene: TRBV28
CDR3aa: CASSPPGTGSGNTIYF

d_gene: NA
v_gene: TRBV6-6
CDR3aa: CASSSLTGGGEQFF

d_gene: TRBD1
v_gene: TRBV6-5
CDR3aa: CASSPTGGMRNEQFF

d_gene: TRBD1
v_gene: TRBV6-6
CDR3aa: CASSYSGQGTGELFF

d_gene: NA
v_gene: TRBV15
CDR3aa: CATSRGAGGSNEQFF

d_gene: TRBD1
v_gene: TRBV27
CDR3aa: CASSLSGQGKRFF

d_gene: NA
v_gene: TRBV9
CDR3aa: CASSVVGGLGTDTQYF

d_gene: NA
v_gene: TRBV6-6
CDR3aa: CASSSVSGNTIYF

d_gene: NA
v_gene: TRBV7-8
CDR3aa: CASSPQTRAGTEAFF

d_gene: NA
v_gene: TRBV11-3
CDR3aa: CASSVQGNTEAFF

d_gene: NA
v_gene: TRBV14
CDR3aa: CASSPPGETQYF

d_gene: NA
v_gene: TRBV29-1
CDR3aa: CSAKSDRGYEQYF

d_gene: TRBD1
v_gene: TRBV6-1
CDR3aa: CASRPGQGANQPQHF

d_gene: TRBD2
v_gene: TRBV5-1
CDR3aa: CASRKTGGNPYEQYF

d_gene: NA
v_gene: TRBV2
CDR3aa: CASSERGGGSYEQYF

d_gene: TRBD2
v_gene: TRBV11-3
CDR3aa: CASSLRTSGGDTGELFF

d_gene: NA
v_gene: TRBV7-2
CDR3aa: CASSSYNSGEQFF

d_gene: NA
v_gene: TRBV5-4
CDR3aa: CASSPGGLPYEQYF

d_gene: NA
v_gene: TRBV10-3
CDR3aa: CAISSGGDYEQYF